These T cell receptor beta chains were read from a single sample in a study of shared clonotypes between healthy human individuals. This table comes from immunoSEQ multiplex PCR, and its TCRdb copy is limited to in-frame clones, with some not included. The table has under 1,100,000 clones, around 74% seen once; the top ten hold 1.4%. Input material: memory CD4+ T cells sorted from blood. The source of these receptors is a young man in good health. Both conserved end residues are part of each CDR3. The order of the fields is V gene, J gene, D gene, clone size, CDR3 protein, CDR3 DNA. D genes are given only for firm matches. Size is stated for part of the rows, as once, few or many counts, or as a class when the clone is expanded.

TRBV7-2	TRBJ2-1	TRBD2	few	CASSLLAGLGNEQFF	TGTGCCAGCAGTCTTCTAGCGGGACTGGGCAATGAGCAGTTCTTC
TRBV28	TRBJ1-4	.	.	CASSLQGSWEKLFF	TGTGCCAGCAGTTTGCAGGGGAGCTGGGAAAAACTGTTTTTT
TRBV21-1	TRBJ1-1	.	few	CASSWGGGTIHTEAFF	.
TRBV28	TRBJ2-5	.	.	CASALGGMRTRETQYF	TGTGCCAGCGCCCTAGGGGGAATGCGCACAAGGGAGACCCAGTACTTC
TRBV30	TRBJ1-5	.	once	CAWSSNSNQPQHF	TGTGCCTGGAGTTCCAATAGCAATCAGCCCCAGCATTTT
TRBV7-8	TRBJ1-5	.	few	CASNNQWGNNQPQHF	TGTGCCAGCAACAATCAGTGGGGGAACAATCAGCCCCAGCATTTT
TRBV7-8	TRBJ1-6	.	.	CASSPGTRNSPLHF	TGTGCCAGCAGCCCTGGGACGCGGAATTCACCCCTCCACTTT
TRBV4-3	TRBJ2-3	.	.	CASSQAIQGTDTQYF	TGCGCCAGCAGCCAAGCAATCCAGGGGACAGATACGCAGTATTTT
TRBV6-6	TRBJ1-1	.	.	CASSYSGGKAEAFF	TGTGCCAGCAGTTACTCGGGGGGAAAGGCTGAAGCTTTCTTT
TRBV5-5	TRBJ2-1	.	.	CASSFGDVSYNEQFF	TGTGCCAGCAGCTTCGGGGATGTCTCCTACAATGAGCAGTTCTTC
TRBV6-5	TRBJ2-7	.	.	CASSYAGLAQYEQYF	TGTGCCAGCAGTTACGCAGGACTTGCACAATACGAGCAGTACTTC
TRBV9	TRBJ2-5	TRBD2	few	CASSVGNGGALLETQYF	TGTGCCAGCAGCGTAGGGAACGGGGGGGCCTTGTTAGAGACCCAGTACTTC
TRBV11-2	TRBJ1-1	.	few	CASSLGLPNTEAFF	TGTGCCAGCAGCTTAGGCCTACCAAACACTGAAGCTTTCTTT
TRBV19	TRBJ2-5	TRBD2	few	CASSFLAGVETQYF	TGTGCCAGTAGTTTCCTAGCGGGAGTTGAGACCCAGTACTTC
TRBV5-1	TRBJ1-5	.	once	CASNAPRGSRANQPQHF	TGCGCCAGCAACGCCCCGAGGGGCAGTAGGGCCAATCAGCCCCAGCATTTT
TRBV27	TRBJ2-7	TRBD1	.	CASSMTRTGGFYEQYF	TGTGCCAGCAGCATGACGCGGACAGGGGGCTTCTACGAGCAGTACTTC
TRBV11-2	TRBJ1-6	.	.	CASSLARYSPLHF	TGTGCCAGCAGCTTAGCCAGATATTCACCCCTCCACTTT
TRBV27	TRBJ2-5	TRBD2	.	CASSLSSGGWETQYF	TGTGCCAGCAGTTTATCTAGCGGGGGATGGGAGACCCAGTACTTC
TRBV10-3	TRBJ2-5	TRBD2	.	CAISESVGGEATQYF	TGTGCCATCAGTGAGTCGGTGGGAGGGGAGGCGACCCAGTACTTC
TRBV9	TRBJ1-4	.	.	CASSAREGEKLFF	TGTGCCAGCAGCGCCCGGGAGGGTGAAAAACTGTTTTTT
TRBV9	TRBJ2-4	TRBD2	.	CASSPDSGGLIQYF	TGTGCCAGCAGCCCCGACAGCGGGGGGCTCATTCAGTACTTC
TRBV2	TRBJ2-3	TRBD2	.	CASSDSGSGTDTQYF	TGTGCCAGCAGTGATAGCGGGAGTGGCACAGATACGCAGTATTTT
TRBV18	TRBJ1-1	.	.	CASSPWAARETEAFF	TGTGCCAGCTCACCATGGGCGGCAAGGGAGACTGAAGCTTTCTTT
TRBV10-1	TRBJ2-3	TRBD1	.	CASSAQTGGVDTQYF	TGCGCCAGCAGTGCCCAGACAGGGGGGGTAGATACGCAGTATTTT
TRBV10-3	TRBJ1-1	.	.	CAISLSGDTEAFF	TGTGCCATCTCTCTGTCAGGGGACACTGAAGCTTTCTTT
TRBV4-3	TRBJ1-1	.	.	CASSQEVGSPRAFF	TGCGCCAGCAGCCAAGAAGTGGGGTCCCCGCGAGCTTTCTTT
TRBV30	TRBJ1-1	.	.	CASGRLYTEAFF	TGTGCCTCCGGTCGGCTTTACACTGAAGCTTTCTTT
TRBV18	TRBJ2-2	TRBD2	.	CASSRGTSGRNTGELFF	TGTGCCAGCTCACGAGGGACTAGCGGGAGGAACACCGGGGAGCTGTTTTTT